This is a list of T cell receptor beta chains from one sample in a study of cytomegalovirus exposure and HLA in healthy donors. Only in-frame clones appear in the TCRdb table, and some are missing; sequencing was by immunoSEQ multiplex PCR. The data contain about 140,000 clones, about 90% of them singletons. What was sequenced was PBMCs. The receptors here all came from a man in his late teens or twenties in good health and CMV-seronegative. Each CDR3 is given with its conserved first and last residue. The D gene is left open where the match is weak. Clone size appears in some rows only: once, few, many, or a class for an expanded clone.

V	J	D	size	CDR3	DNA
TRBV18	TRBJ2-5	-	-	CASSLGLIQETQYF	TGTGCCAGCTCACTTGGACTAATCCAAGAGACCCAGTACTTC
TRBV2	TRBJ2-6	TRBD1	-	CASSRKTGTGTSGANVLTF	TGTGCCAGCAGTAGAAAGACCGGGACAGGGACCTCTGGGGCCAACGTCCTGACTTTC
TRBV19	TRBJ2-3	-	-	CASSFGTYSTDTQYF	TGTGCCAGTAGTTTCGGGACATACAGCACAGATACGCAGTATTTT
TRBV4-2	TRBJ1-2	-	-	CASSQGPGVLVDGYTF	TGTGCCAGCAGCCAGGGTCCGGGGGTGTTAGTGGATGGCTACACCTTC
TRBV5-6	TRBJ2-7	TRBD2	-	CASETSGSYEQYF	TGTGCCAGCGAAACTAGCGGGAGCTACGAGCAGTACTTC
TRBV29-1	TRBJ2-7	-	-	CSVGLYDPQGSYEQYF	TGCAGCGTTGGGCTATATGATCCACAGGGCTCCTACGAGCAGTACTTC
TRBV7-9	TRBJ1-3	-	-	CAYTRGGIGNTIYF	TGTGCCTACACGAGAGGGGGTATCGGAAACACCATATATTTT
TRBV4-1	TRBJ1-5	TRBD1	-	CASSQVPTGYSNQPQHF	TGCGCCAGCAGCCAAGTCCCGACAGGGTACAGCAATCAGCCCCAGCATTTT
TRBV7-8	TRBJ2-3	-	-	CASSPAATDTQYF	TGTGCCAGCAGTCCAGCGGCCACAGATACGCAGTATTTT
TRBV18	TRBJ2-2	TRBD2	-	CASSPRMKLAGSGELFF	TGTGCCAGCTCACCACGTATGAAACTAGCGGGGTCCGGGGAGCTGTTTTTT
TRBV28	TRBJ2-7	TRBD2	-	CASSLRELAGEIVYEQYF	TGTGCCAGCAGTTTACGGGAACTAGCGGGAGAGATAGTATACGAGCAGTACTTC
TRBV4-2	TRBJ1-4	TRBD1	-	CASSQDLRGTNEKLFF	TGTGCCAGCAGCCAAGATCTCAGGGGGACTAATGAAAAACTGTTTTTT
TRBV5-6	TRBJ1-1	TRBD1	-	CASSLGLNRGHTEAFF	TGTGCCAGCAGCTTGGGGCTAAACAGGGGACACACTGAAGCTTTCTTT
TRBV6-1	TRBJ2-1	-	-	CASSDGVRWFF	TGTGCCAGCAGTGACGGGGTCCGGTGGTTCTTC
TRBV27	TRBJ1-6	TRBD1	few	CASSSQGSGNSPLHF	TGTGCCAGCAGTTCACAGGGGTCGGGGAATTCACCCCTCCACTTT
TRBV7-2	TRBJ2-5	-	-	CASSFQTARETQYF	TGTGCCAGCAGCTTTCAGACAGCCCGGGAGACCCAGTACTTC
TRBV6-1	TRBJ2-7	TRBD2	-	CASRTLAGATYEQYF	TGTGCCAGCAGGACCCTAGCGGGAGCCACCTACGAGCAGTACTTC
TRBV25-1	TRBJ2-7	-	-	CASSELRAGVGLFGEQYF	TGTGCCAGCAGTGAATTAAGGGCAGGGGTAGGCCTTTTCGGTGAGCAGTACTTC
TRBV5-1	TRBJ1-2	TRBD1	-	CASSLGTVINYGYTF	TGCGCCAGCAGCTTAGGGACAGTAATTAACTATGGCTACACCTTC
TRBV6-1	TRBJ1-4	-	-	CASRTTGEKLFF	TGTGCCAGCAGGACAACAGGGGAAAAACTGTTTTTT
TRBV5-4	TRBJ1-5	-	-	CASSPGVLEPQHF	TGTGCCAGCAGCCCAGGGGTTCTGGAGCCCCAGCATTTT
TRBV6-6	TRBJ1-2	-	-	CASSQIGQELYGYTF	TGTGCCAGCAGTCAAATTGGACAAGAATTATATGGCTACACCTTC
TRBV2	TRBJ1-1	-	-	CASSLGQMNTEAFF	TGTGCCAGCAGTCTCGGACAGATGAACACTGAAGCTTTCTTT
TRBV5-1	TRBJ1-3	-	-	CASSLGIQGGNTIYF	TGCGCCAGCAGCTTAGGTATTCAGGGTGGAAACACCATATATTTT
TRBV6-5	TRBJ2-1	TRBD2	-	CASTPIPGGHEQFF	TGTGCCAGCACCCCCATCCCGGGGGGACATGAGCAGTTCTTC
TRBV27	TRBJ2-1	TRBD2	-	CASSPLPGGLNNEQFF	TGTGCCAGCAGTCCCTTACCGGGGGGGCTAAACAATGAGCAGTTCTTC
TRBV7-9	TRBJ1-3	-	-	CASSLGTPGRSGNTIYF	TGTGCCAGCAGCCTAGGTACTCCAGGGCGGTCCGGAAACACCATATATTTT
TRBV29-1	TRBJ2-1	TRBD2	few	CSVRPAGGDVDEQFF	TGCAGCGTTCGGCCAGCGGGAGGGGATGTAGATGAGCAGTTCTTC
TRBV5-1	TRBJ2-2	TRBD1	-	CASSLVRQGALTNTGELFF	TGCGCCAGCAGCTTGGTGAGACAGGGTGCGCTAACGAACACCGGGGAGCTGTTTTTT
TRBV15	TRBJ2-7	TRBD2	-	CATSRVPGGIDEQYF	TGTGCCACCAGCAGAGTCCCGGGAGGAATCGACGAGCAGTACTTC
TRBV5-6	TRBJ1-2	-	once	CASSFGGLGYGYTF	TGTGCCAGCAGCTTTGGAGGGCTGGGCTATGGCTACACCTTC
TRBV15	TRBJ1-1	-	-	CAASDPPTEAFF	TGTGCCGCGTCCGATCCCCCCACTGAAGCTTTCTTT
TRBV10-3	TRBJ1-1	-	-	CAISESDLAGTEAFF	TGTGCCATCAGTGAGTCAGACTTAGCGGGGACTGAAGCTTTCTTT
TRBV7-4	TRBJ2-4	-	-	CASRYRERAFHIQYF	TGTGCCAGCAGGTATCGGGAGCGGGCATTCCACATTCAGTACTTC
TRBV7-2	TRBJ2-5	-	few	CASSFVREETQYF	TGTGCCAGCAGCTTTGTGCGGGAAGAGACCCAGTACTTC
TRBV30	TRBJ1-1	-	-	CAWSVGGVSTEAFF	TGTGCCTGGAGTGTAGGCGGGGTGAGCACTGAAGCTTTCTTT
TRBV5-1	TRBJ1-1	TRBD1	-	CASSGPQGGEAFF	TGCGCCAGCAGCGGGCCCCAGGGGGGTGAAGCTTTCTTT
TRBV19	TRBJ2-7	TRBD1	few	CASSLRDRSFYEQYF	TGTGCCAGTAGTCTCCGGGACAGATCCTTCTACGAGCAGTACTTC
TRBV5-4	TRBJ2-3	TRBD2	-	CASSLVGGGVSTDTQYF	TGTGCCAGCAGCTTGGTGGGCGGGGGGGTAAGCACAGATACGCAGTATTTT
TRBV28	TRBJ2-1	-	-	CASSSTTGSHNEQFF	TGTGCCAGCAGTTCGACAACAGGATCCCACAATGAGCAGTTCTTC
TRBV2	TRBJ1-2	-	few	CASRATLGGYGYTF	TGTGCCAGCAGGGCTACTCTGGGGGGATATGGCTACACCTTC
TRBV5-8	TRBJ2-3	-	-	CASSLESGEDTQYF	TGTGCCAGCAGCTTGGAATCGGGGGAAGATACGCAGTATTTT
TRBV4-1	TRBJ1-5	TRBD1	once	CASSPRGQGAIGNQPQHF	TGCGCCAGCAGCCCCAGGGGTCAGGGGGCTATAGGCAATCAGCCCCAGCATTTT
TRBV18	TRBJ2-7	-	-	CASSAGYEQYF	TGTGCCAGCTCAGCGGGCTACGAGCAGTACTTC
TRBV5-4	TRBJ2-7	-	-	CASSAGAGRRYEQYF	TGTGCCAGCAGCGCGGGGGCCGGGAGGCGATACGAGCAGTACTTC
TRBV6-4	TRBJ1-2	TRBD1	-	CASSDSRQGARYGYTF	TGTGCCAGCAGTGACTCGAGACAGGGGGCGCGGTATGGCTACACCTTC
TRBV19	TRBJ2-7	-	-	CASSILPGHEPYEQYF	TGTGCCAGTAGTATTCTCCCGGGACACGAACCATACGAGCAGTACTTC
TRBV29-1	TRBJ2-5	TRBD1	-	CSVADRGRVETQYF	TGCAGCGTCGCGGACAGGGGGAGGGTGGAGACCCAGTACTTC
TRBV10-1	TRBJ1-3	TRBD1	many	CASSTGDSGNTIYF	TGCGCCAGCAGTACAGGGGACTCTGGAAACACCATATATTTT
TRBV9	TRBJ2-2	-	-	CASAAGARPRDTGELFF	TGTGCCAGCGCGGCAGGGGCCAGACCACGTGACACCGGGGAGCTGTTTTTT
TRBV6-1	TRBJ1-2	-	-	CASSREAYGYTF	TGTGCCAGCAGCCGGGAAGCCTATGGCTACACCTTC
TRBV27	TRBJ1-1	TRBD1	-	CASSLSPGTGSFEAFF	TGTGCCAGCAGTTTATCCCCCGGGACAGGGTCCTTTGAAGCTTTCTTT
TRBV7-9	TRBJ2-1	-	-	CASSPSGINEQFF	TGTGCCAGCAGCCCCTCCGGGATTAATGAGCAGTTCTTC
TRBV7-2	TRBJ2-2	TRBD2	-	CASSRNRLAGPSGELFF	TGTGCCAGCAGCCGGAACAGGCTAGCGGGTCCTTCTGGGGAGCTGTTTTTT
TRBV9	TRBJ2-1	-	-	CASSASWAGIEQFF	TGTGCCAGCAGCGCTTCTTGGGCGGGGATTGAGCAGTTCTTC
TRBV10-1	TRBJ2-1	TRBD2	-	CASSERTSGHNEQFF	TGCGCCAGCAGTGAGAGGACTAGCGGACACAATGAGCAGTTCTTC
TRBV23-1	TRBJ2-7	-	-	CASSPESSEKTYEQYF	TGCGCCAGCAGTCCCGAATCAAGCGAAAAAACCTACGAGCAGTACTTC
TRBV27	TRBJ2-7	-	-	CASSLAPEGYEQYF	TGTGCCAGCAGTTTAGCCCCCGAGGGCTACGAGCAGTACTTC
TRBV27	TRBJ1-4	TRBD1	-	CASRTDRGWNATNEKLFF	TGTGCCAGCAGAACCGACAGGGGATGGAATGCAACTAATGAAAAACTGTTTTTT